The 7 T cell receptor beta chains listed next were all sequenced from one sample in a study of cytomegalovirus exposure and HLA in healthy donors. Researchers ran the PCR with 60 Vbeta and 13 Jbeta primers. Libraries were prepared by immunoSEQ multiplex PCR; TCRdb keeps only in-frame clonotypes and omits some of them. The sample has about 100,000 clones. The sequenced material came from PBMCs. The source of these receptors is a man in his fifties or sixties in good health and CMV-seronegative.

The CDR3: CASRFETGQLNTEAFF. For the CDR3, the DNA is TGCGCCAGCAGATTTGAGACGGGACAACTGAACACTGAAGCTTTCTTT. This chain joins TRBV5-1 and TRBJ1-1, with D perhaps matching TRBD1 (6 bases). The CDR3 is 16 amino acids. Trimming cost V 5 bases and J 0 bases, with 17 bases left between them. Germline lookup yields CDR1 SGHRS and CDR2 YFSETQ. The full variable domain, its missing parts supplied by reference TRBV5-1 and TRBJ1-1, is KAGVTQTPRYLIKTRGQQVTLSCSPISGHRSVSWYQQTPGQGLQFLFEYFSETQRNKGNFPGRFSGRQFSNSRSEMNVSTLELGDSALYLCASRFETGQLNTEAFFGQGTRLTVV.

CDR3 DNA: TGCAGTGCTAGAGGAGCACTTGAAGCTTTCTTT. Its protein is CSARGALEAFF. The genes are TRBV20-1 and TRBJ1-1; D uncertain. This CDR3 contains 11 residues. The germline V gene has CDR1 DFQATT and CDR2 SNEGSKA (reference sequence). V was pared by 1 base and J by 7 bases, with 7 bases between.

The CDR3 nucleotides are TGTGCCAGCAGCTTAGGAGGGCAAGCCTACAATGAGCAGTTCTTC. As protein: CASSLGGQAYNEQFF. The genes are TRBV7-9 and TRBJ2-1, with D perhaps matching TRBD2 (5 bases). The CDR3 extends over 15 amino acids. With 1 base removed from V and 2 bases from J, the gap between germline ends came to 9 bases. Germline CDR1 SEHNR, CDR2 FQNEAQ (reference sequence).

The chain is built from TRBV2 and TRBJ2-2; a possible D gene is TRBD2 (6 bases). The germline V gene has CDR1 SNHLY and CDR2 FYNNEI. This CDR3 has 15 amino acids. CDR3 in amino acids: CATGGVGGSSGELFF. The CDR3 region has the DNA TGTGCAACCGGCGGAGTGGGGGGAAGCTCCGGGGAGCTGTTTTTT.

The J gene is TRBJ1-1, the V gene TRBV19, with D perhaps TRBD1 (5 bases). V was trimmed by 7 bases and J by 3 bases, leaving 12 bases between them. The CDR3 runs to 13 residues. CDR1 LNHDA and CDR2 SQIVND come from the germline V gene (reference sequence). CDR3 sequence: CASTPPGYTEAFF. The CDR3 bases are TGTGCCAGTACCCCACCAGGGTACACTGAAGCTTTCTTT.

This chain joins TRBV5-6 and TRBJ2-4, with a weak D call TRBD1 (5 bases). V lost 2 bases and J lost 7, with 10 bases in between. The CDR3 is 13 residues long. CDR1 is SGHDT and CDR2 is YYEEEE in the germline V gene. CDR3 sequence: CASSLTTVNIQYF. Here the CDR3 DNA reads TGTGCCAGCAGCTTAACGACAGTCAACATTCAGTACTTC.

The chain joins TRBV7-9 to TRBJ2-1, with 14 nucleotides matching TRBD2. The CDR3 is made up of 16 amino acids. Germline loops: CDR1 SEHNR, CDR2 FQNEAQ (reference sequence). Trimming cost V 5 bases and J 8 bases; bases outside gene matches: 8. This chain's CDR3 is CASSRLAGGPLDEQFF. The CDR3 nucleotides read TGTGCCAGCAGCAGACTAGCGGGAGGGCCTTTGGATGAGCAGTTCTTC.